A single sample is the source of the 21 T cell receptor beta chains below, sequenced in a study of blood T cells in healthy people across ages. PCR was performed a second time for roughly 7 to 12 cycles using a sample-barcoded 5' primer and a J-beta primer mix. Each CDR3 protein gets one entry after TCRdb re-called the 5' RACE reads with MiXCR. The table has just over 800,000 distinct CDR3 sequences, around two thirds seen once. Sample: blood. These receptors all stem from a man between 25 and 39 years old in good health.

This clonotype has a handful of counts. This rearrangement joins TRBV10-3 to TRBJ2-4; TRBD1 or TRBD2 may be the D gene (6 bases each). CDR1 is ENHRY, CDR2 SYGVKD, per germline. Trimming stripped 3 bases from V and 0 bases from J, with 21 bases between. The CDR3 has 19 residues. DNA for the CDR3: TGTGCCATCAGTGATCCACGAATCACAGGGACTCTAGCCAAAAACATTCAGTACTTC. Translating gives CAISDPRITGTLAKNIQYF.

V usage is TRBV7-9 and J usage is TRBJ2-1; 9 bases map to TRBD2. In germline, CDR1 is SEHNR, CDR2 FQNEAQ (reference sequence). The J segment lost 8 bases and the V segment lost 3 bases, leaving 8 bases of the junction unmatched. The CDR3 has 15 amino acids. CDR3 coding DNA: TGTGCCAGCAGCTTCCTAGCGGGGAGAAGCGATGAGCAGTTCTTC. As protein: CASSFLAGRSDEQFF.

The genes are TRBV7-2 and TRBJ1-2, with a weak D call TRBD1 (6 bases). CDR1 and CDR2 from the germline V gene are SGHTA and FQGNSA. The CDR3 runs 14 residues. V lost 0 bases and J 8 bases, leaving 13 bases between the germline ends. For the CDR3, the DNA is TGTGCCAGCAGCTTAGCCCCACAGGGACGAGGCTACACCTTC. Translated: CASSLAPQGRGYTF.

The chain employs TRBV7-2 and TRBJ2-1; D might be TRBD1 (5 bases). Germline values: CDR1 SGHTA, CDR2 FQGNSA. V lost 5 bases and J lost 3, with 11 bases in between. This CDR3 is built from 14 residues. CDR3 loop: CASSPWTNYNEQFF. The CDR3 DNA reads TGTGCCAGCAGCCCGTGGACAAACTACAATGAGCAGTTCTTC. Variable domain in full (rest from reference TRBV7-2 and TRBJ2-1): GAGVSQSPSNKVTEKGKDVELRCDPISGHTALYWYRQSLGQGLEFLIYFQGNSAPDKSGLPSDRFSAERTGGSVSTLTIQRTQQEDSAVYLCASSPWTNYNEQFFGPGTRLTVL.

The chain recombines TRBV21-1 with TRBJ2-7; the table calls TRBD1, which could not be checked here. TRBV21-1 is a pseudogene locus. CDR3 length: 14 amino acids. CDR3: CATLGGRVGYEQYF. The CDR3 DNA follows: TGTGCCACCCTCGGAGGCAGGGTGGGCTACGAGCAGTACTTC.

This chain links TRBV2 with TRBJ1-5; D might be TRBD1 (6 bases). Germline CDR1 and CDR2: SNHLY and FYNNEI. Trimming left V 6 bases short and J 2 bases short, with 17 bases between. There are 16 residues in the CDR3. CDR3 sequence (DNA): TGTGCCAGCAGGAAGGGAGGGGGTCTTGGCAATCAGCCCCAGCATTTT. Its protein product is CASRKGGGLGNQPQHF.

The chain employs TRBV5-1 and TRBJ2-5, with 10 bases that match TRBD2. J was trimmed by 5 bases and V by 4 bases; bases with no gene match: 8. This CDR3 contains 15 residues. The V gene's germline CDR1 is SGHRS and CDR2 YFSETQ. Here the CDR3 reads CASSQSAGGPETQYF. The DNA of the CDR3 is TGCGCCAGCAGCCAGTCAGCGGGGGGGCCGGAGACCCAGTACTTC. Full variable domain (remainder filled in from reference TRBV5-1 and TRBJ2-5): KAGVTQTPRYLIKTRGQQVTLSCSPISGHRSVSWYQQTPGQGLQFLFEYFSETQRNKGNFPGRFSGRQFSNSRSEMNVSTLELGDSALYLCASSQSAGGPETQYFGPGTRLLVL.

The chain is built from TRBV7-2 and TRBJ2-7; 8 bases are a match to TRBD1. Germline CDR1 SGHTA, CDR2 FQGNSA. CDR3 length: 15 residues. Trimming took 6 bases from V and 3 from J; bases not matched to a gene: 10. DNA of the CDR3: TGTGCCAGCAGGCGAAACGGACAGGGCCTCTACGAGCAGTACTTC. It codes for CASRRNGQGLYEQYF.

The CDR3 protein is CASRSSGPQETQYF. CDR3 bases: TGTGCCAGCAGATCGTCCGGGCCCCAAGAGACCCAGTACTTC. V and J are TRBV27 and TRBJ2-5; D is ambiguous. This CDR3 is 14 amino acids long. The V gene lost 6 bases and the J gene lost 1 base, with 12 bases spanning the gap. Germline-derived CDR1 and CDR2 are MNHEY and SMNVEV (reference sequence).

This clonotype was picked up one time. This chain connects TRBV3-1 to TRBJ2-4; 8 bases line up with TRBD1. Judging by the DNA end, TRBJ2-7 fits better; the J call may be wrong. The length of the CDR3 is 13 residues. Looked up from germline, CDR1 is LGHDT and CDR2 is YNNKEL (reference sequence). The CDR3 spells CASSENRGYEQYF. The CDR3 region has the DNA TGTGCCAGCAGCGAGAACAGGGGGTACGAGCAGTACTTC.

In nucleotides, the CDR3 is TGTGCCGGTTCCACGGACGCCAACGAGCAGTACTTC. Translation: CAGSTDANEQYF. V and J are TRBV7-9 and TRBJ2-7; D unresolved. The ends were cut back, 11 bases at V and 5 bases at J, with 16 bases in the middle. Germline V gene data show CDR1 as SEHNR and CDR2 as FQNEAQ (reference sequence). The CDR3 sequence is 12 residues long.

This clonotype was detected only a few times. The chain uses TRBV6-2 or TRBV6-3 and TRBJ2-7; weak D call: TRBD2 (5 bases). The CDR3 runs to 13 residues. Germline V CDR1 and CDR2: MNHEY, SVGEGT. V lost 2 bases, J lost 3 bases, and 8 bases lay in between. Here the CDR3 DNA reads TGTGCCAGCAGTTACCGGGGATTCTACGAGCAGTACTTC. Translated: CASSYRGFYEQYF.

The chain joins TRBV7-9 to TRBJ2-3, with D tentatively TRBD1 (6 bases). The CDR3 contains 15 residues. CDR1 and CDR2 from the germline V gene are SEHNR and FQNEAQ (reference sequence). V lost 1 base to trimming and J lost 4 bases, with 12 bases between them. The chain's CDR3 is CASSLGDRTSDTQYF. Written as DNA, the CDR3 is TGTGCCAGCAGCTTAGGAGACAGGACCTCAGATACGCAGTATTTT.

The gene calls are TRBV29-1 and TRBJ2-4; the match to TRBD2 covers 11 bases. This CDR3 comprises 15 residues. The ends lost 8 bases at V and 1 base at J; junction bases unmatched: 7. Per the germline V gene, CDR1 is SQVTM and CDR2 is ANQGSEA. The CDR3 loop reads CSILAGAQAKNIQYF. DNA for the CDR3: TGCAGCATACTAGCGGGGGCGCAGGCCAAAAACATTCAGTACTTC.

This clonotype was recorded a few times. The rearrangement joins TRBV30 to TRBJ1-2; no clear D. From germline, CDR1 is GTSNPN and CDR2 SVGIG (reference sequence). This CDR3 contains 13 residues. V lost 3 bases, J lost 2 bases, and 10 bases lay in between. CDR3 sequence: CAWSPGGNYGYTF. The CDR3 DNA reads TGTGCCTGGAGCCCCGGAGGGAACTATGGCTACACCTTC.

The CDR3 sequence: CSMGQLQETQYF. In nucleotides, the CDR3 is TGCAGCATGGGACAGCTACAAGAGACCCAGTACTTC. The chain has TRBV29-1 and TRBJ2-5; 7 bases map to TRBD1. The CDR3 extends over 12 amino acids. Trimming removed 8 bases from V and 2 bases from J; junction bases left unmatched: 5. Germline values: CDR1 SQVTM, CDR2 ANQGSEA.

V and J are TRBV7-2 and TRBJ2-1; D gene ambiguous. The length of the CDR3 is 13 residues. Germline V gene data show CDR1 as SGHTA and CDR2 as FQGNSA. V was clipped by 2 bases and J by 5 bases, with 7 bases between them. CDR3 coding DNA: TGTGCCAGCAGCTTACGGCAGAACAATGAGCAGTTCTTC. Amino acid sequence: CASSLRQNNEQFF.

The chain joins TRBV7-2 to TRBJ2-2; TRBD1 matches 10 bases. J gave up 2 bases and V 5 bases, and 5 bases lay outside the gene matches. The V gene's germline CDR1 is SGHTA and CDR2 FQGNSA. This CDR3 spans 16 amino acids. In DNA, the CDR3 is TGTGCCAGCAGCATGGGACAGGGGTTCAACACCGGGGAGCTGTTTTTT. This translates into CASSMGQGFNTGELFF. The full variable domain, in which reference TRBV7-2 and TRBJ2-2 provide the parts outside the CDR3, is GAGVSQSPSNKVTEKGKDVELRCDPISGHTALYWYRQSLGQGLEFLIYFQGNSAPDKSGLPSDRFSAERTGGSVSTLTIQRTQQEDSAVYLCASSMGQGFNTGELFFGEGSRLTVL.

CDR3 nucleotides: TGCAGCGTTGGTCCTAGCGGGGGGTACAATGAGCAGTTCTTC. This sequence encodes CSVGPSGGYNEQFF. V gene TRBV29-1 combines with J gene TRBJ2-1, with TRBD2 matching 11 bases. The CDR3 runs 14 residues. The junction had 3 bases not matched to a gene; V was cut back by 4 bases and J by 4 bases. Germline assignment: CDR1 SQVTM and CDR2 ANQGSEA.

This sequence joins TRBV6-2 or TRBV6-3 and TRBJ2-1; tentatively, D is TRBD1 (5 bases). Looked up from germline, CDR1 is MNHEY and CDR2 is SVGEGT. The CDR3 length is 15 residues. Deletions cut 2 bases from V and 5 bases from J, with 13 bases between. The CDR3 DNA is TGTGCCAGCAGTTACAACCGGGTGGACAACAATGAGCAGTTCTTC. This gives the protein CASSYNRVDNNEQFF.

The V and J genes are TRBV7-6 and TRBJ2-5; D uncertain. Germline V gene lookup returns CDR1 SGHVS and CDR2 FNYEAQ. The CDR3 is made up of 12 amino acids. Trimming shortened V by 5 bases and J by 8 bases, and 12 bases separated the two germline ends. CDR3 DNA: TGTGCCAGCAGCAACGGAGAGTTTACCCAGTACTTC. It translates to CASSNGEFTQYF.